This T cell receptor (beta chain) was recovered during a study of T-cell memory formation after mild COVID-19. The study, taken as a whole, reports: Shrinking CD4+ clones resided mostly in CM and EM, and CD8+ ones in EMRA.

Germline CDR1 MNHNS, CDR2 SASEGT. Trimming shortened V by 0 bases and J by 7 bases, and 12 bases separated the two germline ends. This CDR3 has 14 residues. In the case of this clonotype: No antigen is known for it.

cDNA libraries for TCR alpha and TCR beta, carrying sample barcodes and UMIs, came from 5'RACE with constant-segment primers. TCRdb analysed the 5' RACE reads with MiXCR anew, one entry per CDR3 protein. Of around 250,000 distinct CDR3 sequences in the sample, 15% to 20% were seen once. The source is a man aged 18 to 30 who had mild COVID-19 (a few samples of this study predate the infection). Cell type and time point are not known. Sequences were obtained from PBMCs or a T cell subset sorted from them (not recorded which). This chain uses TRBV6-1 with TRBJ1-2, with D unclear. The DNA of the CDR3 is TGTGCCAGCAGTGAAGCGCTCGGGGATTCTGGCTACACCTTC. This sequence encodes CASSEALGDSGYTF.